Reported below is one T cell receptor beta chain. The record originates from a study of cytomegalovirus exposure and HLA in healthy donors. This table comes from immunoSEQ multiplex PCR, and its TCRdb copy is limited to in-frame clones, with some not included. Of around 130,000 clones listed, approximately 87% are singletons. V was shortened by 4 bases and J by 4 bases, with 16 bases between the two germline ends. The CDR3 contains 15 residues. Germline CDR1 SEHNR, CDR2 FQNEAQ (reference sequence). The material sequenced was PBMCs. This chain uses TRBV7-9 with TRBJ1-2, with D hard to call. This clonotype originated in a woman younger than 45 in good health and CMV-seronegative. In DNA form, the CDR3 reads TGTGCCAGCAGCTCCACGACCGGAGAAAGCTATGGCTACACCTTC. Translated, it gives CASSSTTGESYGYTF.